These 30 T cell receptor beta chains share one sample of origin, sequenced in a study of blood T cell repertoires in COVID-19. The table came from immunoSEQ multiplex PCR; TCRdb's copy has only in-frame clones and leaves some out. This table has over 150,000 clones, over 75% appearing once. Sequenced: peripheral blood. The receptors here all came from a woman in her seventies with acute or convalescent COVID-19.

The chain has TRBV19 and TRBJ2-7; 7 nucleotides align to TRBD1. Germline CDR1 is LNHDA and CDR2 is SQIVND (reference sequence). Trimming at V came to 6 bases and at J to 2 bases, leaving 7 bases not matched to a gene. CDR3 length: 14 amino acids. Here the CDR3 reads CASRKGATAYEQYF. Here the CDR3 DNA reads TGTGCCAGTAGGAAGGGGGCAACCGCCTACGAGCAGTACTTC.

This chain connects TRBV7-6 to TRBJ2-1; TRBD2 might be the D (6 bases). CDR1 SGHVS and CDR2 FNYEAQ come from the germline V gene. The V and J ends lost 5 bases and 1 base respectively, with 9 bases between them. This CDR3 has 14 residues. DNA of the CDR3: TGTGCCAGCAGCACCGGGACTTCCTACAATGAGCAGTTCTTC. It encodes CASSTGTSYNEQFF.

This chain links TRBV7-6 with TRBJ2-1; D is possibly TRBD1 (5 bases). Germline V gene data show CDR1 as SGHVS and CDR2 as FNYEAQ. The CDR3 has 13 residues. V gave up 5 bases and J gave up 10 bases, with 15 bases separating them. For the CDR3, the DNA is TGTGCCAGCAGCCGAGACCAGGGCAGCGAGCAGTTCTTC. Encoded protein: CASSRDQGSEQFF.

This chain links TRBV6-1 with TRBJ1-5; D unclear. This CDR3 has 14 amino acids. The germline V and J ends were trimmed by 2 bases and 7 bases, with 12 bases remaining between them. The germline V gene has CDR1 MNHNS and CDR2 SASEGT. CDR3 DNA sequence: TGTGCCAGCAGTGAATCCGGGGAAGGGCAGCCCCAGCATTTT. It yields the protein CASSESGEGQPQHF.

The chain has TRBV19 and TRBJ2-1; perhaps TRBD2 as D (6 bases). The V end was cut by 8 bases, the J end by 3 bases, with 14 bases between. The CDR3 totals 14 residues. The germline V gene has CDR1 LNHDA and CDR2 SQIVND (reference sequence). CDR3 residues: CASSRDGGYNEQFF. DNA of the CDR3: TGTGCCAGTTCCCGGGACGGGGGCTACAATGAGCAGTTCTTC.

CDR3: CASSQEAGVPGEQFF. The DNA of the CDR3 is TGTGCCAGCAGCCAAGAAGCGGGAGTCCCCGGTGAGCAGTTCTTC. The genes are TRBV4-2 and TRBJ2-1; TRBD2 aligns across 8 bases. The J segment lost 9 bases and the V segment lost 0 bases, leaving 7 bases of the junction unmatched. From germline, CDR1 is LGHNA and CDR2 YNFKEQ. CDR3 size: 15 residues.

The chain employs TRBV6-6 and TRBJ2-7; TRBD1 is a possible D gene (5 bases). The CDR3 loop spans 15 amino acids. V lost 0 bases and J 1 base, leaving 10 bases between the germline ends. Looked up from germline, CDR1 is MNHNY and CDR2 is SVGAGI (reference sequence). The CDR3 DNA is TGTGCCAGCAGTTACTCGCCGGACACTTCCTACGAGCAGTACTTC. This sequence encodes CASSYSPDTSYEQYF.

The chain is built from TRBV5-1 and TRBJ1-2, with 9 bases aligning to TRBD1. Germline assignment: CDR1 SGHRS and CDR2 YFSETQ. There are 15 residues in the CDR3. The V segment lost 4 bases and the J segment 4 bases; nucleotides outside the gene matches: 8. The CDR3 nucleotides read TGCGCCAGCAGCGAGGCTACAGGGGGCGCCTATGGCTACACCTTC. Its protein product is CASSEATGGAYGYTF.

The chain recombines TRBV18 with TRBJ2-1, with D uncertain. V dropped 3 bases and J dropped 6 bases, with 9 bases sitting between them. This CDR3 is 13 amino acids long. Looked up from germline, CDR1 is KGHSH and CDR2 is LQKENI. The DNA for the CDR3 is TGTGCCAGCTCACCCCCGACATCCAATGAGCAGTTCTTC. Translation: CASSPPTSNEQFF.

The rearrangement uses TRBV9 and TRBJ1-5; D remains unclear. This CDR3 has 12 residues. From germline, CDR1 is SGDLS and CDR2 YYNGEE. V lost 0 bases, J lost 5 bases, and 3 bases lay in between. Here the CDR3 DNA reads TGTGCCAGCAGCGTAGGAGATCAGCCCCAGCATTTT. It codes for CASSVGDQPQHF.

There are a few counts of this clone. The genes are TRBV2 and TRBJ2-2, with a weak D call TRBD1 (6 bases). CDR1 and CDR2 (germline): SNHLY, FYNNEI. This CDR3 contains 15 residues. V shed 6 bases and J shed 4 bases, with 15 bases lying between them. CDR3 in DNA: TGTGCCAGCAGGGCCGCAGGGGTCGCCACCGGGGAGCTGTTTTTT. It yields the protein CASRAAGVATGELFF.

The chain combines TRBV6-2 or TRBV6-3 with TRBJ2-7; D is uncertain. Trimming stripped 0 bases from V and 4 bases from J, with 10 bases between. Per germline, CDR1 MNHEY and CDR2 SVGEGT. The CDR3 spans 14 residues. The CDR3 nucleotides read TGTGCCAGCAGTTACTCGCTGGGCAGATACGAGCAGTACTTC. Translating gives CASSYSLGRYEQYF.

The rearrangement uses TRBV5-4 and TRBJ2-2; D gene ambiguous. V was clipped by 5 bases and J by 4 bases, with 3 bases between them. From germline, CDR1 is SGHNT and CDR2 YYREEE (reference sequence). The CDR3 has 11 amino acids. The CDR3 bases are TGTGCCAGCAGTCGCACCGGGGAGCTGTTTTTT. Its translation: CASSRTGELFF.

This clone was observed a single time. CDR3 DNA sequence: TGTGCCAGTAGTACCCAAATGGACACGGCCTACTACGAGCAGTACTTC. Residues: CASSTQMDTAYYEQYF. The V call is TRBV19, the J call TRBJ2-7; a possible D gene is TRBD1 (5 bases). V was pared by 4 bases and J by 3 bases, with 19 bases between. Germline assignment: CDR1 LNHDA and CDR2 SQIVND (reference sequence). The CDR3 loop spans 16 amino acids.

In DNA form, the CDR3 reads TGTGCCAGCAGCTTACACCTTATAGCGGGAGCATATGAGCAGTTCTTC. Translation gives CASSLHLIAGAYEQFF. This chain links TRBV11-2 with TRBJ2-1, with 9 bases fitting TRBD2. The germline CDR1 and CDR2 sequences are SGHAT and FQNNGV. The CDR3 has 16 residues. The trim removed 2 bases at V and 8 bases at J, leaving 10 bases unmatched.

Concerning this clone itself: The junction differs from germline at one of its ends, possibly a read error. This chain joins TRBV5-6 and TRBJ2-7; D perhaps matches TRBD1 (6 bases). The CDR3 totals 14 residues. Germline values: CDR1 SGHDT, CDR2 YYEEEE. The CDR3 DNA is TGTGCCAGCAGCTTGTGGGTTAGTGGGCAGGGGTTACGATTC. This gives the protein CASSLWVSGQGLRF.

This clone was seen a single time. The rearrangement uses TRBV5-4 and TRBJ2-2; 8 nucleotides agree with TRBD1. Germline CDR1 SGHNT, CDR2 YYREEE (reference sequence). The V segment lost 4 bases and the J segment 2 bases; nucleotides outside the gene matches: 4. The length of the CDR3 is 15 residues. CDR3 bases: TGTGCCAGCAGCGTGGGACAGGCCAACACCGGGGAGCTGTTTTTT. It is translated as CASSVGQANTGELFF.

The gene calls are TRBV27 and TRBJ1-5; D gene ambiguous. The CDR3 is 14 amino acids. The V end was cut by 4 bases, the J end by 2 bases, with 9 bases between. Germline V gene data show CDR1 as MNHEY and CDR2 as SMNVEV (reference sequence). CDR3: CASSSLLGNQPQHF. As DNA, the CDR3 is TGTGCCAGCAGTTCCCTCTTAGGCAATCAGCCCCAGCATTTT.

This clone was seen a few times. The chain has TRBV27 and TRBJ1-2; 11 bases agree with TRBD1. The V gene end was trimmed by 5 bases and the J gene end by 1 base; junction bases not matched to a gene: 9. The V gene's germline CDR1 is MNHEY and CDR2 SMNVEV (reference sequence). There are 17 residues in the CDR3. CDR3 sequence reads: CASSRIGTGGGNYGYTF. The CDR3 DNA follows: TGTGCCAGCAGTAGAATTGGGACAGGGGGTGGTAACTATGGCTACACCTTC.

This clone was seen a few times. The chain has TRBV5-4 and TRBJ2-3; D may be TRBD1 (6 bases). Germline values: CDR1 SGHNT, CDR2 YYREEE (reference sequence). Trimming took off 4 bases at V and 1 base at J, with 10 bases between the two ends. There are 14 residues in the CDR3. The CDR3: CASSTGHRTDTQYF. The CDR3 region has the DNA TGTGCCAGCAGCACGGGACATCGCACAGATACGCAGTATTTT.

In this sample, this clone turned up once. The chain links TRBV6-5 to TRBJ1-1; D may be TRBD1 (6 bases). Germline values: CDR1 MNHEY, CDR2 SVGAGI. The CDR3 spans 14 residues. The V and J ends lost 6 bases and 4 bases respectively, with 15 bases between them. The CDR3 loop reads CASSVWGRLTEAFF. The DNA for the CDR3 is TGTGCCAGCAGCGTCTGGGGGCGCCTCACTGAAGCTTTCTTT.

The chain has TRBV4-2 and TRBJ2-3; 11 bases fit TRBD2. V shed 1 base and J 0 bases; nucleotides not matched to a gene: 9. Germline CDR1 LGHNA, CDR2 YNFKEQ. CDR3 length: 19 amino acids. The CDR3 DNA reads TGTGCCAGCAGCCAAGTCTGGACTAGCGGGCGCGAAAGCACAGATACGCAGTATTTT. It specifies CASSQVWTSGRESTDTQYF.

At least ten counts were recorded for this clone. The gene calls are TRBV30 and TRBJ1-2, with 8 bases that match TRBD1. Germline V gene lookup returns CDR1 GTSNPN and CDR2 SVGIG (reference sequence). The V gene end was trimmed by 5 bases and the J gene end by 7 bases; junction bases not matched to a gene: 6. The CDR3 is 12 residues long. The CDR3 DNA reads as TGTGCCTGGGAGAACAGGGGGTCTGGCTACACCTTC. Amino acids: CAWENRGSGYTF.

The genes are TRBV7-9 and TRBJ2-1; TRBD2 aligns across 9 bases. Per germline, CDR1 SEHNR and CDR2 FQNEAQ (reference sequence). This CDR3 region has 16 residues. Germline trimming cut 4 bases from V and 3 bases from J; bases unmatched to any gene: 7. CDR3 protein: CASSSLAGVLYNEQFF. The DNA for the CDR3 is TGTGCCAGCAGCTCCTTAGCGGGAGTTCTCTACAATGAGCAGTTCTTC.

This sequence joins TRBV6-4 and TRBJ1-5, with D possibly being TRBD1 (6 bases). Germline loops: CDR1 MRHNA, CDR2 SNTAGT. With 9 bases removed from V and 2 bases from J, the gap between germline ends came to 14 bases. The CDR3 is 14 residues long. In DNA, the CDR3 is TGTGCCAGAGAACAGGGTGGCGGCAATCAGCCCCAGCATTTT. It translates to CAREQGGGNQPQHF.

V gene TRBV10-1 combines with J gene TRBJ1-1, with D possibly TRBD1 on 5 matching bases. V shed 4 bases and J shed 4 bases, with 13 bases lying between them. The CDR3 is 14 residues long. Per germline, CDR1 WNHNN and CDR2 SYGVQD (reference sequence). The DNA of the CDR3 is TGCGCCAGCAGTGGAGGGATCGGGGGCACTGAAGCTTTCTTT. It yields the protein CASSGGIGGTEAFF.

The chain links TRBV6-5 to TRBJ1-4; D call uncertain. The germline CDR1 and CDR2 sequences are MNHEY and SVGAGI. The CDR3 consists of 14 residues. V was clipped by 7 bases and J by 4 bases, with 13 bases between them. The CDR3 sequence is CASIGNLNNEKLFF. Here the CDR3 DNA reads TGTGCCAGCATTGGTAACTTAAATAATGAAAAACTGTTTTTT.

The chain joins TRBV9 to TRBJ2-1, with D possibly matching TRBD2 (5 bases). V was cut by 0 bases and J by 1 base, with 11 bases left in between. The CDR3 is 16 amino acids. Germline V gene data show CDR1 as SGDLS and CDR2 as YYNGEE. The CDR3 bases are TGTGCCAGCAGCGTAGGAGGGAATCCGTCCTACAATGAGCAGTTCTTC. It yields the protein CASSVGGNPSYNEQFF.

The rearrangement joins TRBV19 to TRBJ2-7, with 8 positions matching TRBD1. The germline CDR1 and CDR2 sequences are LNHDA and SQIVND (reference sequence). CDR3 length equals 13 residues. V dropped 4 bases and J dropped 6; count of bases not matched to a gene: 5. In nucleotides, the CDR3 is TGTGCCAGTAGTACCGACAGGGGACGCGAGCAGTACTTC. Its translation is CASSTDRGREQYF.

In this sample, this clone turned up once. This CDR3 reads CASSIRGEGEKLFF. In DNA, the CDR3 is TGTGCCAGTAGTATCCGGGGGGAGGGCGAAAAACTGTTTTTT. The gene calls are TRBV19 and TRBJ1-4; a weak D match, TRBD1 (5 bases). The CDR3 consists of 14 residues. Trimming took 3 bases from V and 8 from J, leaving 13 bases between them. Germline CDR1 LNHDA, CDR2 SQIVND (reference sequence).